The entry below gives a single TCR beta chain sequence along with its context. This sample was taken from a study of T cell responses to AZD1222 COVID-19 vaccine. Using immunoSEQ multiplex PCR, the repertoire was profiled, and TCRdb retains in-frame clones only, with some absent. The data contain 200,000 or so clones, 75% to 90% of them singletons. The CDR3 is made up of 13 amino acids. The V end was cut by 4 bases, the J end by 7 bases, with 13 bases between. CDR1 SGHTA and CDR2 FQGNSA come from the germline V gene. This clonotype was sampled from an adult in good health. Sequences were derived from peripheral blood, sampled on day 0 of MenACWY control vaccination. V gene TRBV7-2 combines with J gene TRBJ1-1, with D maybe TRBD1 (6 bases). This CDR3 is CASSSEQGNEAFF. DNA of the CDR3: TGTGCCAGCAGCTCAGAACAGGGTAATGAAGCTTTCTTT. The variable domain in full, with the rest retrieved from reference TRBV7-2 and TRBJ1-1, is GAGVSQSPSNKVTEKGKDVELRCDPISGHTALYWYRQSLGQGLEFLIYFQGNSAPDKSGLPSDRFSAERTGGSVSTLTIQRTQQEDSAVYLCASSSEQGNEAFFGQGTRLTVV.